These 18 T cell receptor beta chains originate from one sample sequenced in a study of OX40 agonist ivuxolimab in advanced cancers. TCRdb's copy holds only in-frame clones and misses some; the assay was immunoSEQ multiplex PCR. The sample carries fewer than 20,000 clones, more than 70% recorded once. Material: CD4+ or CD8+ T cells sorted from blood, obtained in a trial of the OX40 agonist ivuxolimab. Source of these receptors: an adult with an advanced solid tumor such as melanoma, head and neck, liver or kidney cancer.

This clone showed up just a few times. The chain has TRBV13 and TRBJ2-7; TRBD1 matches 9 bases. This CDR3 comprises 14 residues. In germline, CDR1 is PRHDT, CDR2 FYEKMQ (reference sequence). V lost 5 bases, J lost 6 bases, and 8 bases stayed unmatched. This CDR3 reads CASSVTGQGSEQYF. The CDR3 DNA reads TGTGCCAGCAGCGTAACGGGACAGGGTAGCGAGCAGTACTTC.

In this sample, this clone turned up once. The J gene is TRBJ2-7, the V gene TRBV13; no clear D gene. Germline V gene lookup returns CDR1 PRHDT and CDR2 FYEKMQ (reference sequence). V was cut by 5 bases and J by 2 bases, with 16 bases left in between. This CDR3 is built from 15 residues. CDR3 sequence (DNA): TGTGCCAGCAGCCTCGGCGCAGGCGCCACCTACGAGCAGTACTTC. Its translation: CASSLGAGATYEQYF.

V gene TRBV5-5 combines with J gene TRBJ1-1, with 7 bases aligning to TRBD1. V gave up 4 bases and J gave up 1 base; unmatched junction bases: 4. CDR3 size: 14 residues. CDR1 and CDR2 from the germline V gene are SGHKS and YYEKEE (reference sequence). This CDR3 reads CASSPDRANTEAFF. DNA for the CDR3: TGTGCCAGCAGCCCCGACAGGGCGAACACTGAAGCTTTCTTT.

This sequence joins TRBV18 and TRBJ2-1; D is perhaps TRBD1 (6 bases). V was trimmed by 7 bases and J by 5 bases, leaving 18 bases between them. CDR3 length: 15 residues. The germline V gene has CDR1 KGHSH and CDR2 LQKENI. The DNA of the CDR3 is TGTGCCAGCTTAAACCGGGACAACCCAAACAATGAGCAGTTCTTC. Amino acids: CASLNRDNPNNEQFF.

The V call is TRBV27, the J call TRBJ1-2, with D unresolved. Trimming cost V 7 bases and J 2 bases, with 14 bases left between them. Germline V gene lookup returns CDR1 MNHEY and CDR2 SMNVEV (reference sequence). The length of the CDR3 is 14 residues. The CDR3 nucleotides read TGTGCCAGCACCCCGGGAGTTTCCAACTATGGCTACACCTTC. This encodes CASTPGVSNYGYTF.

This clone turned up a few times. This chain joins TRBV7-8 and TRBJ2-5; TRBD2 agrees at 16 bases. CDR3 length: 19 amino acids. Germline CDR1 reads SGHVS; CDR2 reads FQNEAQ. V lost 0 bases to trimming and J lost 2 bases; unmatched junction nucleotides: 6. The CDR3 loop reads CASSLALGLAGGLQETQYF. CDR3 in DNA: TGTGCCAGCAGCTTAGCCCTGGGACTAGCGGGGGGGCTACAAGAGACCCAGTACTTC.

CDR3 bases: TGTGCCAGTAGTAACCCCACGTTCATGAACACTGAAGCTTTCTTT. Translation gives CASSNPTFMNTEAFF. The rearrangement joins TRBV19 to TRBJ1-1; D remains unclear. The CDR3 totals 15 residues. The germline gives CDR1 LNHDA, CDR2 SQIVND (reference sequence). Trimming cost V 4 bases and J 0 bases, with 12 bases left between them.

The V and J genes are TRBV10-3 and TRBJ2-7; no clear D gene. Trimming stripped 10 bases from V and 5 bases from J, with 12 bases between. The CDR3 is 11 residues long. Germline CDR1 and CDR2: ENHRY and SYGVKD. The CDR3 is CATALGNEQYF. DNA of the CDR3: TGTGCCACCGCCCTGGGCAACGAGCAGTACTTC.

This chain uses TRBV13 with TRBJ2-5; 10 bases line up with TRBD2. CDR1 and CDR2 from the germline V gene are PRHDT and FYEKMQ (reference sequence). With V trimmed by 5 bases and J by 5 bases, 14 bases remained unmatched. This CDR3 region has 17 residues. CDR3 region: CASSVRAGGPLAETQYF. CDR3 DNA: TGTGCCAGCAGCGTAAGAGCGGGAGGGCCTTTAGCGGAGACCCAGTACTTC.

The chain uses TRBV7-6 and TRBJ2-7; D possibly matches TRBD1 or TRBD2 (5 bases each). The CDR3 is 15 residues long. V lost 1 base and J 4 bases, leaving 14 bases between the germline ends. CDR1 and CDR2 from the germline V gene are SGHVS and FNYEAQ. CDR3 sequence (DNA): TGTGCCAGCAGCTTAGAGGCAGGGCCGGGATACGAGCAGTACTTC. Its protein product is CASSLEAGPGYEQYF.

The CDR3 coding sequence is TGTGCCAGCAGTTTCGTAGGTACGCAGTATTTT. It encodes CASSFVGTQYF. The chain recombines TRBV28 with TRBJ2-3; D is undetermined. Per germline, CDR1 MDHEN and CDR2 SYDVKM. The CDR3 has 11 amino acids. The ends were cut back, 3 bases at V and 8 bases at J, with 6 bases in the middle.

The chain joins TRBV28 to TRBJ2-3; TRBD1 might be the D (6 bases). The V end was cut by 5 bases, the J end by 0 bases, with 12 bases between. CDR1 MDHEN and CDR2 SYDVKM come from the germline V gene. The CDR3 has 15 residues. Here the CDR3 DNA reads TGTGCCAGCAGTCCGAACAGGGCTAGCACAGATACGCAGTATTTT. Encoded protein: CASSPNRASTDTQYF.

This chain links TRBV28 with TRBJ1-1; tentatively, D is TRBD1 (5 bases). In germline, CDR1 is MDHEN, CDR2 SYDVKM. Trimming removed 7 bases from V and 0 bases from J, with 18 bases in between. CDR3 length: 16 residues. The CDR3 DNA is TGTGCCAGCACCATCCATGCAGGGTCCCTGAACACTGAAGCTTTCTTT. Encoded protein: CASTIHAGSLNTEAFF. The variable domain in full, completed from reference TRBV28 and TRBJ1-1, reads DVKVTQSSRYLVKRTGEKVFLECVQDMDHENMFWYRQDPGLGLRLIYFSYDVKMKEKGDIPEGYSVSREKKERFSLILESASTNQTSMYLCASTIHAGSLNTEAFFGQGTRLTVV.

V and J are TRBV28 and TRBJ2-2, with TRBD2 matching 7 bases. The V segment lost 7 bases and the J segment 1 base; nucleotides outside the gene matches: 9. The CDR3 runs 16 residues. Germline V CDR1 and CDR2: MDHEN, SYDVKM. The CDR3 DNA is TGTGCCAGCACTTCCCCGGGGAGGGGGAACACCGGGGAGCTGTTTTTT. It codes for CASTSPGRGNTGELFF.

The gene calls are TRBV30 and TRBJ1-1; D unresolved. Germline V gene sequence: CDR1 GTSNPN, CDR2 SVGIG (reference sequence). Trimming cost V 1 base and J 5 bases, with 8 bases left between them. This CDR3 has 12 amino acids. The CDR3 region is CAWSGVQTEAFF. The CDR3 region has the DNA TGTGCCTGGAGTGGGGTCCAGACTGAAGCTTTCTTT.

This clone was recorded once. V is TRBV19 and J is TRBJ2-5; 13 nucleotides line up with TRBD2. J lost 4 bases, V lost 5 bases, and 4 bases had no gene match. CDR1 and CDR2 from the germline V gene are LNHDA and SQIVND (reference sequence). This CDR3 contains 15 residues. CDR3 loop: CASSLRTSGRETQYF. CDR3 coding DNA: TGTGCCAGTAGTCTTCGGACTAGCGGGAGAGAGACCCAGTACTTC.

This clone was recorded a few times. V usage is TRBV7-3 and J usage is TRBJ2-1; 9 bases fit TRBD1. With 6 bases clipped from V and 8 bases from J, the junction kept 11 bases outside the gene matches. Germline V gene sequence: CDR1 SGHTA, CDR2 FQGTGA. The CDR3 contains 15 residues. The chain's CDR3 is CASSSAGTGYDEQFF. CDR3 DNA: TGTGCCAGCAGTTCTGCCGGGACAGGGTACGATGAGCAGTTCTTC.

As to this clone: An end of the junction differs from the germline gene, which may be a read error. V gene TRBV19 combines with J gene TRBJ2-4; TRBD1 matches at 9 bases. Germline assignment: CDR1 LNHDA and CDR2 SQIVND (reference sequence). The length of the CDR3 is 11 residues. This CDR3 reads CASSIGTGANF. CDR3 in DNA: TGTGCCAGTAGTATAGGGACAGGGGCGAACTTC.